The rows below give T cell receptor beta chains drawn from one sample of a study of neurological immune-mediated disorders. TCRdb recomputed calls from the 5' RACE reads with MiXCR, one row per CDR3 protein. Of roughly 39,000 distinct CDR3 sequences in the sample, about 4.4% are singletons; the top ten hold around 9.7%. The source material was CD4+ T cells from blood. These receptors all stem from a man aged 18 to 30 in good health. Both conserved end residues are part of each CDR3. The order of the fields is J gene, clone size, V gene, D gene, CDR3 protein, CDR3 DNA. The D gene is left open where the match is weak. Rows give clone size only sometimes, using once, few, many, or a class for an expanded clone.

>TRBJ1-4|many|TRBV20-1|-
CSARGLGGGFEKLFF
TGCAGTGCTAGGGGCCTGGGAGGGGGTTTTGAAAAACTGTTTTTT
>TRBJ1-1|many|TRBV5-6|-
CASRGAGAGAEAFF
TGTGCCAGCAGGGGAGCAGGGGCCGGGGCTGAAGCTTTCTTT
>TRBJ1-2|many|TRBV7-8|-
CASSPTRTAFHGYTF
TGTGCCAGCAGCCCGACCCGCACAGCCTTCCATGGCTACACCTTC
>TRBJ1-5|many|TRBV7-9|TRBD1
CASSLGADRDQPQHF
TGTGCCAGCAGCTTAGGTGCGGACAGGGATCAGCCCCAGCATTTT
>TRBJ2-1|many|TRBV24-1|-
CATSEGGRGLYNEQFF
TGTGCCACCAGTGAGGGGGGGCGGGGACTCTACAATGAGCAGTTCTTC
>TRBJ1-2|many|TRBV25-1|TRBD1
CASSELGDSYGYTF
TGTGCCAGCAGTGAATTAGGGGACAGCTATGGCTACACCTTC
>TRBJ1-1|many|TRBV6-2/TRBV6-3|-
CASSDRGRDTEAFF
TGTGCCAGCAGTGATAGAGGGCGTGACACTGAAGCTTTCTTT
>TRBJ2-5|many|TRBV5-1|-
CASSLYAGEEETQYF
TGCGCCAGCAGCTTGTACGCAGGGGAGGAAGAGACCCAGTACTTC
>TRBJ1-5|many|TRBV3-1|-
CASSQAPGAYNQPQHF
TGTGCCAGCAGCCAAGCGCCAGGGGCCTACAATCAGCCCCAGCATTTT
>TRBJ2-3|-|TRBV18|TRBD1
CASSRGGQGTDTQYF
TGTGCCAGCTCACGAGGGGGACAGGGCACAGATACGCAGTATTTT
>TRBJ1-5|few|TRBV6-6|-
CASSGGLGQPQHF
TGTGCCAGCAGCGGAGGGTTGGGTCAGCCCCAGCATTTT
>TRBJ2-3|medium-sized|TRBV7-2|TRBD2
CASSLYRGVSDTQYF
TGTGCCAGCAGCTTATACCGGGGGGTGTCAGATACGCAGTATTTT
>TRBJ1-1|many|TRBV12-5|-
CASGPDRDYTEAFF
TGTGCTAGTGGACCTGACAGAGACTACACTGAAGCTTTCTTT
>TRBJ1-2|many|TRBV19|-
CASSPRPDLPNYGYTF
TGTGCCAGTAGTCCGCGGCCGGACCTCCCTAACTATGGCTACACCTTC
>TRBJ2-6|many|TRBV6-2/TRBV6-3|-
CASRPSGANVLTF
TGTGCCAGCAGGCCCTCTGGGGCCAACGTCCTGACTTTC
>TRBJ2-2|few|TRBV4-3|-
CASSQDLGGTGYTGELFF
TGCGCCAGCAGCCAAGATCTGGGGGGGACAGGTTATACCGGGGAGCTGTTTTTT
>TRBJ1-1|once|TRBV18|TRBD1
CASSPWQGASNTEAFF
TGTGCCAGCTCACCCTGGCAGGGGGCCTCGAACACTGAAGCTTTCTTT
>TRBJ2-3|many|TRBV5-1|-
CASSIGEVTDTQYF
TGCGCCAGCAGCATCGGGGAAGTTACAGATACGCAGTATTTT
>TRBJ1-4|many|TRBV6-5|-
CASSYSTGDEKLFF
TGTGCCAGCAGTTACTCAACGGGGGATGAAAAACTGTTTTTT
>TRBJ1-6|many|TRBV5-6|-
CASSLWGGRNSPLHF
TGTGCCAGCAGCCTTTGGGGGGGGCGGAATTCACCCCTCCACTTT
>TRBJ1-1|many|TRBV14|-
CASSRSLGTEAFF
TGTGCCAGCAGCCGGTCCCTGGGGACTGAAGCTTTCTTT
>TRBJ1-2|-|TRBV5-4|-
CASSLGLGVGANYGYTF
TGTGCCAGCAGCTTGGGGCTTGGGGTAGGAGCTAACTATGGCTACACCTTC
>TRBJ2-2|many|TRBV29-1|-
CSVGRQGSTGELFF
TGCAGCGTTGGGCGTCAGGGGAGCACCGGGGAGCTGTTTTTT
>TRBJ2-7|many|TRBV12-3/TRBV12-4|-
CASSLDNNEQYF
TGTGCCAGCAGTTTAGATAACAACGAGCAGTACTTC
>TRBJ1-4|many|TRBV4-3|TRBD1
CASSQGDRGDEKLFF
TGCGCCAGCAGCCAAGGGGACAGGGGGGATGAAAAACTGTTTTTT
>TRBJ1-4|many|TRBV10-2|-
CASSDVQGSNEKLFF
TGCGCCAGCAGTGACGTACAGGGATCTAATGAAAAACTGTTTTTT
>TRBJ2-3|many|TRBV20-1|-
CSARDSGLLVSTDTQYF
TGCAGTGCTAGAGACTCAGGGTTGTTGGTTAGCACAGATACGCAGTATTTT
>TRBJ2-7|many|TRBV24-1|TRBD1
CATSDAGQGDLVQYF
TGTGCCACCAGTGATGCGGGACAGGGGGATCTCGTGCAGTACTTC
>TRBJ1-5|many|TRBV20-1|-
CSARGDSNQPQHF
TGCAGTGCTAGAGGGGATAGCAATCAGCCCCAGCATTTT
>TRBJ2-2|many|TRBV5-1|TRBD1
CASSAGDRGGELFF
TGCGCCAGCAGCGCGGGCGACAGGGGAGGCGAGCTGTTTTTT
>TRBJ1-1|many|TRBV20-1|-
CSASPQTVNTEAFF
TGCAGTGCTAGTCCCCAGACCGTGAACACTGAAGCTTTCTTT
>TRBJ1-2|many|TRBV20-1|TRBD1
CSASEPGTDYGYTF
TGCAGTGCTAGTGAACCTGGGACAGACTATGGCTACACCTTC
>TRBJ2-3|many|TRBV5-1|-
CASSLFQDTQYF
TGCGCCAGCAGCTTGTTCCAAGATACGCAGTATTTT
>TRBJ2-1|many|TRBV5-1|TRBD1
CVHRHPGQGTSSSYNEQFF
TGCGTACACCGACACCCGGGACAGGGGACATCAAGCTCCTACAATGAGCAGTTCTTC
>TRBJ2-5|many|TRBV6-1|TRBD2
CASSLGLAGQETQYF
TGTGCCAGCAGTTTAGGACTAGCGGGCCAAGAGACCCAGTACTTC
>TRBJ2-7|few|TRBV18|-
CASSPPSGGDDEQYF
TGTGCCAGCTCACCACCGTCGGGGGGCGACGACGAGCAGTACTTC
>TRBJ1-4|many|TRBV5-1|-
CASRRREGEKLFF
TGCGCCAGCAGGCGGCGGGAGGGCGAAAAACTGTTTTTT
>TRBJ2-7|many|TRBV5-1|TRBD2
CASSLAVAGPYEQYF
TGCGCCAGCAGCTTGGCGGTAGCGGGGCCCTACGAGCAGTACTTC
>TRBJ1-4|many|TRBV3-1|TRBD1
CASSLDRVLLTNEKLFF
TGTGCCAGCAGCCTGGACAGGGTACTGTTAACTAATGAAAAACTGTTTTTT
>TRBJ1-2|many|TRBV7-2|-
CASSLDGVSRLGDGYTF
TGTGCCAGCAGCTTAGACGGAGTATCCAGGCTGGGCGATGGCTACACCTTC
>TRBJ2-7|many|TRBV15|TRBD2
CATSFQRGTYEQYF
TGTGCCACCAGCTTCCAGCGGGGCACCTACGAGCAGTACTTC
>TRBJ1-5|many|TRBV2|-
CASSKDRVYQPQHF
TGTGCCAGCAGTAAAGACAGAGTTTATCAGCCCCAGCATTTT
>TRBJ1-6|many|TRBV14|TRBD1
CASSPGTANSPLHF
TGTGCCAGCAGCCCCGGGACAGCTAATTCACCCCTCCACTTT
>TRBJ1-2|many|TRBV19|-
CASSGVRWNYGYTF
TGTGCCAGTAGCGGAGTGCGGTGGAACTATGGCTACACCTTC
>TRBJ2-5|many|TRBV5-6|TRBD1
CASSLPLQGEETQYF
TGTGCCAGCAGCTTACCCCTACAGGGGGAAGAGACCCAGTACTTC
>TRBJ1-6|many|TRBV6-1|-
CASSEWKNSPLHF
TGTGCCAGCAGTGAATGGAAGAATTCACCCCTCCACTTT
>TRBJ2-5|many|TRBV5-1|-
CASSLGWDQETQYF
TGCGCCAGCAGCTTGGGATGGGATCAAGAGACCCAGTACTTC
>TRBJ1-2|many|TRBV21-1|-
CASSPQGALGHGYTF
TGTGCCAGCAGCCCCCAGGGGGCGCTAGGGCATGGCTACACCTTC
>TRBJ2-1|many|TRBV20-1|-
CSARGAETFSYNEQFF
TGCAGTGCTAGAGGGGCAGAAACTTTCTCCTACAATGAGCAGTTCTTC
>TRBJ1-5|many|TRBV20-1|-
CSAMNRRTGKIEQPQHF
TGCAGTGCCATGAACCGACGGACCGGAAAGATTGAGCAGCCCCAGCATTTT
>TRBJ2-7|many|TRBV20-1|TRBD2
CSARVSDRTSGGRLGEQYF
TGCAGTGCTAGAGTCTCCGATAGGACTAGCGGGGGCCGTTTGGGAGAGCAGTACTTC
>TRBJ1-2|many|TRBV5-1|-
CASSPGAVGYTF
TGCGCCAGCAGCCCGGGGGCGGTCGGCTACACCTTC
>TRBJ2-5|many|TRBV7-2|-
CASSLNSPETQYF
TGTGCCAGCAGCTTAAATTCACCAGAGACCCAGTACTTC
>TRBJ2-5|many|TRBV20-1|-
CSARDRQCGVGETQYF
TGCAGTGCTAGAGACAGGCAATGTGGGGTTGGGGAGACCCAGTACTTC
>TRBJ1-1|many|TRBV7-9|-
CASSLSAGPMNTEAFF
TGTGCCAGCAGCCTCTCCGCTGGACCGATGAACACTGAAGCTTTCTTT
>TRBJ2-3|many|TRBV3-1|TRBD2
CASSRLAGVADTQYF
TGTGCCAGCAGCCGTCTAGCGGGGGTTGCAGATACGCAGTATTTT